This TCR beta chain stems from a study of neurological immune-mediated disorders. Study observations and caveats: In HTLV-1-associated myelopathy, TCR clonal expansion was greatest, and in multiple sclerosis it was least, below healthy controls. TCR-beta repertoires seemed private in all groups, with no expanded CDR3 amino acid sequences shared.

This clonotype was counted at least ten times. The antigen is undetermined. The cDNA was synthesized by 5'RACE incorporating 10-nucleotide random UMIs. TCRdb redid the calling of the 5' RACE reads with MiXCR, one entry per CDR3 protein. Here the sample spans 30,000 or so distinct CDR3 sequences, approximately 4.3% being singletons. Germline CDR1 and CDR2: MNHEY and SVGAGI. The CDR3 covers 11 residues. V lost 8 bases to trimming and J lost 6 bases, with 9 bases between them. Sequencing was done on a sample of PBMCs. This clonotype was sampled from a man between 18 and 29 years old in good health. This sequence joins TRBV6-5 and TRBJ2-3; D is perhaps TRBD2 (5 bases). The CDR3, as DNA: TGTGCCAGCCGCACGGGGGATACGCAGTATTTT. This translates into CASRTGDTQYF.